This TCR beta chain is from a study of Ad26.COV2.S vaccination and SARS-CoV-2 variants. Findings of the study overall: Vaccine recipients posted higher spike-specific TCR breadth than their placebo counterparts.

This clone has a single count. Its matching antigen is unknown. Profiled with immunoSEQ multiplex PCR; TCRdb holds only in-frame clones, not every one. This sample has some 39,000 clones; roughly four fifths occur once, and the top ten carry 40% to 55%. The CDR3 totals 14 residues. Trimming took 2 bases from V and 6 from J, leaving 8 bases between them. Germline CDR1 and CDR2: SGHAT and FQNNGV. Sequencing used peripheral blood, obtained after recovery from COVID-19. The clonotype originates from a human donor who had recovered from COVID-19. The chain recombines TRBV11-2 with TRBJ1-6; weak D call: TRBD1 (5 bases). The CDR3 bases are TGTGCCAGCAGCTTACCCGGGGGTAATTCACCCCTCCACTTT. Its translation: CASSLPGGNSPLHF.